This T cell receptor beta chain comes out of a study of radiation and T cells in renal cell carcinoma. In this sample, this clone turned up once. With V trimmed by 2 bases and J by 4 bases, 6 bases remained unmatched. The CDR3 runs 14 residues. CDR1 GTSNPN and CDR2 SVGIG come from the germline V gene (reference sequence). Time point noted: baseline pretreatment blood. This sample's treatment: 15 Gy SBRT to primary tumor, nephrectomy 4 weeks later. Blood was sampled at baseline, 2 weeks and 4 weeks after SBRT. Generated by immunoSEQ multiplex PCR, the TCRdb table keeps only in-frame clones and is missing some. The table lists 110,000 to 150,000 clones, 70% to 90% of them singletons.

This specimen was blood, taken from a patient whose treatment included radiotherapy and nephrectomy. This chain uses TRBV30 with TRBJ1-2; 8 nucleotides line up with TRBD1. The receptor comes from a woman in her forties or fifties with renal cell carcinoma. The DNA for the CDR3 is TGTGCCTGGAGTCCCGGGACAGGCCTCTATGGCTACACCTTC. Protein sequence: CAWSPGTGLYGYTF.